This T cell receptor beta chain emerged from a study of control samples from healthy donors and cancer patients. This clone has a single count. Sequencing used immunoSEQ multiplex PCR; TCRdb keeps in-frame clones, though not all of them. The sample consists of 99,000 or so clones, more than 75% of them appearing once. This sequence originates from a man in his sixties in good health. The sample consisted of blood.

This CDR3 is CASSPGNQETQYF. The CDR3 DNA reads TGTGCCAGCAGTCCTGGCAACCAAGAGACCCAGTACTTC. This rearrangement joins TRBV25-1 to TRBJ2-5; D not resolved. The ends were cut back, 5 bases at V and 0 bases at J, with 7 bases in the middle. The CDR3 consists of 13 residues. From germline, CDR1 is MGHDK and CDR2 SYGVNS. Combining the CDR3 with reference TRBV25-1 and TRBJ2-5 gives the whole variable domain EADIYQTPRYLVIGTGKKITLECSQTMGHDKMYWYQQDPGMELHLIHYSYGVNSTEKGDLSSESTVSRIRTEHFPLTLESARPSHTSQYLCASSPGNQETQYFGPGTRLLVL.